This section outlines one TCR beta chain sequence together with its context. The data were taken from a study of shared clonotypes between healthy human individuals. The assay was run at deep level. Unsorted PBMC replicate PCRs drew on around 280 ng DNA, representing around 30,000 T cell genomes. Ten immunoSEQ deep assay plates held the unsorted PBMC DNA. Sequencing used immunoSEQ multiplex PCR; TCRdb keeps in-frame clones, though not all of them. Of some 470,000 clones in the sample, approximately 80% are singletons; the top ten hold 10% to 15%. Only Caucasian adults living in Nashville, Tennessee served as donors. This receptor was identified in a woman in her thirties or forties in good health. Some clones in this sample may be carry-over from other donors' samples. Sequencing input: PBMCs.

The CDR3 loop reads CASSYRAAQQETQYF. In DNA, the CDR3 is TGTGCCAGCAGTTACCGCGCGGCGCAGCAAGAGACCCAGTACTTC. This chain uses TRBV6-5 with TRBJ2-5; D uncertain. V lost 2 bases to trimming and J lost 2 bases, with 12 bases between them. This CDR3 is 15 amino acids long. In germline, CDR1 is MNHEY, CDR2 SVGAGI.